This passage covers 17 T cell receptor beta chains from one sample sequenced in a study of T cell responses to AZD1222 COVID-19 vaccine. TCRdb's table, derived via immunoSEQ multiplex PCR, lists solely in-frame clones and lacks some. The sample carries over 85,000 clones, about four fifths recorded once. Sequencing was performed on peripheral blood, taken on day 0 of AZD1222 vaccination. The source of these receptors is an adult in good health.

The V call is TRBV20-1, the J call TRBJ2-1; unclear D gene. The CDR3 covers 11 residues. CDR1 is DFQATT and CDR2 is SNEGSKA in the germline V gene (reference sequence). V lost 5 bases and J lost 4, with 6 bases in between. The CDR3 is CSADGYNEQFF. The CDR3 nucleotides read TGCAGTGCTGACGGGTACAATGAGCAGTTCTTC.

The chain employs TRBV11-3 and TRBJ1-3; TRBD1 agrees at 9 bases. The CDR3 is 14 residues long. Germline CDR1 is SGHNT and CDR2 is YENEEA. With V trimmed by 7 bases and J by 8 bases, 9 bases remained unmatched. The CDR3 loop reads CASMVQGAWDTIYF. In DNA, the CDR3 is TGTGCCAGCATGGTACAGGGGGCGTGGGACACCATATATTTT.

This clone appeared a single time. J is TRBJ2-5 and V is TRBV19; D is uncertain. This CDR3 region has 13 residues. With 3 bases removed from V and 5 bases from J, the gap between germline ends came to 10 bases. The germline V gene encodes CDR1 LNHDA and CDR2 SQIVND (reference sequence). The CDR3 bases are TGTGCCAGTAGTATCGGTGGGGTTGAGACCCAGTACTTC. This gives the protein CASSIGGVETQYF. Full variable domain (rest looked up from reference TRBV19 and TRBJ2-5): DGGITQSPKYLFRKEGQNVTLSCEQNLNHDAMYWYRQDPGQGLRLIYYSQIVNDFQKGDIAEGYSVSREKKESFPLTVTSAQKNPTAFYLCASSIGGVETQYFGPGTRLLVL.

V gene TRBV25-1 combines with J gene TRBJ1-2; TRBD1 aligns across 7 bases. V was clipped by 7 bases and J by 8 bases; unmatched bases: 10. The CDR3 is 13 residues long. The germline gives CDR1 MGHDK, CDR2 SYGVNS. CDR3 nucleotide sequence: TGTGCCAGCACCCCCGACAGGGTAGGAGGCTACACCTTC. Translating gives CASTPDRVGGYTF.

This clone occurred once. The J gene is TRBJ2-2, the V gene TRBV4-2; the D gene is possibly TRBD2 (6 bases). The germline V gene has CDR1 LGHNA and CDR2 YNFKEQ. The V end lost 5 bases, the J end lost 7 bases, and 14 bases lay between the germline ends. The CDR3 runs to 14 residues. CDR3 in amino acids: CASSDGLRSGELFF. Written as DNA, the CDR3 is TGTGCCAGCAGCGACGGACTACGAAGCGGGGAGCTGTTTTTT.

In its sample, this clone was seen once. The chain combines TRBV7-8 with TRBJ2-1, with TRBD2 matching over 8 bases. Germline assignment: CDR1 SGHVS and CDR2 FQNEAQ. Losses at the gene ends were 2 bases for V and 7 bases for J; bases not matched to a gene: 7. This CDR3 contains 15 residues. CDR3 residues: CASSLSSGVGNEQFF. CDR3 in DNA: TGTGCCAGCAGCTTAAGTAGCGGGGTCGGTAATGAGCAGTTCTTC.

The chain has TRBV2 and TRBJ1-2, with 12 bases that match TRBD1. Germline CDR1 and CDR2: SNHLY and FYNNEI. Trimming took 8 bases from V and 4 from J; bases not matched to a gene: 5. This CDR3 contains 14 residues. This CDR3 reads CASWGQGAPYGYTF. The CDR3 bases are TGTGCCAGCTGGGGACAGGGGGCCCCCTATGGCTACACCTTC.

The V call is TRBV7-9, the J call TRBJ2-5; unclear D gene. V dropped 5 bases and J dropped 5 bases, with 15 bases sitting between them. The CDR3 runs to 14 residues. In germline, CDR1 is SEHNR, CDR2 FQNEAQ (reference sequence). CDR3 coding DNA: TGTGCCAGCAGCCCCCCTGTGCCGAGGGAGACCCAGTACTTC. As protein: CASSPPVPRETQYF. The full variable domain, completed using reference TRBV7-9 and TRBJ2-5, is DTGVSQNPRHKITKRGQNVTFRCDPISEHNRLYWYRQTLGQGPEFLTYFQNEAQLEKSRLLSDRFSAERPKGSFSTLEIQRTEQGDSAMYLCASSPPVPRETQYFGPGTRLLVL.

The genes are TRBV9 and TRBJ2-1, with a weak D call TRBD2 (6 bases). This CDR3 is built from 16 residues. Germline CDR1 is SGDLS and CDR2 is YYNGEE. Trimming stripped 0 bases from V and 5 bases from J, with 15 bases between. CDR3 bases: TGTGCCAGCAGCGTAGGCGTTGGACTAAGTAACAATGAGCAGTTCTTC. Amino acids: CASSVGVGLSNNEQFF. The variable domain in full, completed from reference TRBV9 and TRBJ2-1, reads DSGVTQTPKHLITATGQRVTLRCSPRSGDLSVYWYQQSLDQGLQFLIQYYNGEERAKGNILERFSAQQFPDLHSELNLSSLELGDSALYFCASSVGVGLSNNEQFFGPGTRLTVL.

The J gene is TRBJ1-2, the V gene TRBV28; 10 bases align to TRBD1. V trimming: 7 bases; J trimming: 5 bases; junction bases outside the gene matches: 13. The CDR3 runs to 16 residues. Germline assignment: CDR1 MDHEN and CDR2 SYDVKM. CDR3 sequence: CASTGTGDPGRYGYTF. The CDR3 DNA sequence: TGTGCCAGCACCGGGACAGGGGATCCCGGGAGGTATGGCTACACCTTC.

The rearrangement joins TRBV21-1 to TRBJ1-5; TRBD1, the table's D call, lacks a check against the DNA. TRBV21-1 is flagged as a pseudogene. This CDR3 has 17 amino acids. DNA of the CDR3: TGTGCCAGCACCCTTCGGGCAGGGGGGCATATAGATCAGCCCCAGCATTTT. Translation: CASTLRAGGHIDQPQHF.

The V call is TRBV7-2, the J call TRBJ1-3; no clear D gene. CDR1 and CDR2 (germline): SGHTA, FQGNSA. CDR3 length: 16 residues. V lost 1 base and J lost 2, with 12 bases in between. CDR3 residues: CASSLVGALAGNTIYF. The CDR3 bases are TGTGCCAGCAGCTTAGTAGGTGCGCTGGCTGGAAACACCATATATTTT.

This rearrangement joins TRBV19 to TRBJ2-1; 12 bases are a match to TRBD2. Germline V lookup: CDR1 LNHDA, CDR2 SQIVND (reference sequence). V was clipped by 5 bases and J by 8 bases; unmatched bases: 13. The CDR3 totals 17 residues. The DNA for the CDR3 is TGTGCCAGTAGTTTCTTACCGGGACTAGCGGGTATCTATGAGCAGTTCTTC. This codes for CASSFLPGLAGIYEQFF. The complete variable domain, with remaining parts taken from reference TRBV19 and TRBJ2-1, reads DGGITQSPKYLFRKEGQNVTLSCEQNLNHDAMYWYRQDPGQGLRLIYYSQIVNDFQKGDIAEGYSVSREKKESFPLTVTSAQKNPTAFYLCASSFLPGLAGIYEQFFGPGTRLTVL.

The chain uses TRBV19 and TRBJ1-5; 7 nucleotides match TRBD1. This CDR3 has 15 amino acids. Unmatched junction bases numbered 9, after V lost 10 bases and J lost 0 bases. The germline gives CDR1 LNHDA, CDR2 SQIVND (reference sequence). The CDR3 nucleotides read TGTGCCACCAAGGGGACAGCGTATAGCAATCAGCCCCAGCATTTT. Translation: CATKGTAYSNQPQHF.

This sequence joins TRBV7-8 and TRBJ2-7, with D maybe TRBD2 (6 bases). The CDR3 covers 14 residues. With 2 bases removed from V and 1 base from J, the gap between germline ends came to 9 bases. Germline lookup yields CDR1 SGHVS and CDR2 FQNEAQ. In nucleotides, the CDR3 is TGTGCCAGCAGCTTACAGGAGGGATCCTACGAGCAGTACGTC. This translates into CASSLQEGSYEQYV.

The rearrangement joins TRBV18 to TRBJ2-1, with TRBD1 matching over 9 bases. This CDR3 contains 14 residues. The germline CDR1 and CDR2 sequences are KGHSH and LQKENI. With V trimmed by 8 bases and J by 7 bases, 9 bases remained unmatched. CDR3 sequence: CASTHRGLENEQFF. In DNA form, the CDR3 reads TGTGCCAGCACCCACAGGGGGCTGGAGAATGAGCAGTTCTTC.

The rearrangement links TRBV28 to TRBJ1-1, with TRBD1 matching over 9 bases. There are 14 residues in the CDR3. CDR1 and CDR2 (germline): MDHEN, SYDVKM. With V trimmed by 6 bases and J by 4 bases, 6 bases remained unmatched. CDR3 in DNA: TGTGCCAGCAGGACAGGGGGGGCGGTCACTGAAGCTTTCTTT. Its protein is CASRTGGAVTEAFF.